Below, one TCR beta chain is given with its context. Only a few counts were recorded for this clone. Its antigen is still unknown. Per-base qualities were not stored, and no clone one base away is much larger. From each donor, a single peripheral blood sample of 100 to 150 mL on average was drawn into heparinised tubes. A BD FACSAria II was used to sort naive, central memory, regulatory and stem cell-like memory CD4+ T cells with a panel that included CD45RO, CCR7, CD25, CD127, CD95 and CD27. Purity was above 95% for every sorted population. PBMCs were isolated right away by Lymphoprep density gradient centrifugation and were stained directly, without culture. Samples were stained and sorted in pairs, with one healthy donor and one patient per experiment, so that batch effects were minimized. The sample comes from a study of beta chain features in type 1 diabetes (dated by TCRdb to 2017 to 2018). A note on the overall study: Patients and healthy donors did not differ in mean age, gender distribution, total cell number or subset yield. Across all samples, fewer than 130 million sorted cells were examined, and cell number per subset correlated strongly with RNA yield. The study compared the TCRB repertoires of sorted circulating CD4+ T cell subsets in recently diagnosed type 1 diabetes patients with those in matched healthy donors. Naive and central memory subsets were obtained from all 28 donors, but regulatory and stem cell-like memory subsets were isolated from only 8 patients and roughly eight healthy donors. Broad study findings and their caveats: Fewer insertions and more nucleotide deletions at VDJ recombination sites were observed in patients with type 1 diabetes, implying thymic rearrangement abnormalities. Naive, central memory and regulatory TCRB repertoires appeared to be more alike among patients than among healthy donors. Because the HLA sub-analyses included only small numbers of individuals, any influence of HLA type on TCRB rearrangement was left unresolved. Shorter templates might have been favored by PCR, but patient and control samples were amplified and corrected together, so both groups would have been affected equally by any skew. Because cDNA was sequenced instead of genomic DNA, activated cells with high expression could be over-represented, although the groups did not differ in activation or CD3 levels. In all four CD4+ subsets, TCRB CDR3 length was moderately but significantly shorter in type 1 diabetes patients.

The entire amount of isolated RNA was reverse transcribed using the High Capacity cDNA Reverse Transcription Kit, so the sequenced TCRB transcripts were expressed ones. Deep immunoSEQ sequencing was applied to naive, central memory and regulatory T cell samples, giving an average of roughly 3.5 million total reads per sample. After sorted cells were lysed in RLT buffer, RNA was extracted with DNase-treated RNeasy Micro or Mini kits, with the choice depending on cell number. Each cell subset was processed on its own to prevent cross-contamination, while patient and healthy donor samples were processed together. TCRB sequences were amplified from cDNA with the immunoSEQ multiplex PCR, producing 87-bp fragments spanning the CDR3 region. Sequencing of the amplicons was performed on the Illumina HiSeq platform. Processing in the source paper ran as follows. PCR bias was corrected computationally using synthetic template baselines, and reads within Hamming distance 2 were collapsed, with unmergeable singletons discarded. By aligning reads against IMGT, V, D and J genes, CDR3 length, and insertions or deletions at six rearrangement sites were assigned. Within each subset, clonotype counts were normalized to sorted cell number, and only after that were true diversity and Gini coefficients computed with the tcR R package. The overlap coefficient, calculated on TCRB nucleotide sequences, was used to measure repertoire sharing. Out-of-frame TCRB sequences from naive cells were analyzed to stand in for the pre-selection repertoire. Drawn from immuneACCESS, this table holds only the in-frame rearrangements with V and J called that TCRdb kept. Clones are partly lost; checked studies trace under half to an unresolved V gene and leave the rest unexplained. That table gives V, J and clone size, and the DNA gave D and trimming. For this sample there are 250,000 to 300,000 clones; approximately 25% appear just once. About 0.012% of the sample comes from the top ten.

Measured from the cysteine to the phenylalanine, the CDR3 is 14 residues long. Only the CDR3 DNA is retained, 42 bases long and in frame from the first base. Reading the germline V gene gives CDR1 SQVTM and CDR2 ANQGSEA. V loses 7 bases at its end and J loses 4 bases; junction bases beyond the gene matches: 10. Sequenced: naive CD4+ T cells from blood. Read against the paper, the sample's cell subset or site label means: true naive CD4+ T cells. The V gene is TRBV29-1 and the J gene is TRBJ2-3, and 8 bases in between align with TRBD2. The source is a woman aged 25 to 39 with type 1 diabetes. The CDR3 protein: CSDELAEPPDTQYF. The nucleotide sequence is TGCAGCGACGAACTAGCGGAGCCGCCAGATACGCAGTATTTT.